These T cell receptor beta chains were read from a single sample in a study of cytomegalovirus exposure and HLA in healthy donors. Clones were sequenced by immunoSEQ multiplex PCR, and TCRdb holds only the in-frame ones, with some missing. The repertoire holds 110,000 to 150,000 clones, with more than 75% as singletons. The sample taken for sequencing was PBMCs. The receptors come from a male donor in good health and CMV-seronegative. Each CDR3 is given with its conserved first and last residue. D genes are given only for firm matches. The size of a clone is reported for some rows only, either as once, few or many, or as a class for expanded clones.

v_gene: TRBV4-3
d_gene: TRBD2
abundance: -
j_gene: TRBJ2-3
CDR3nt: TGCGCCAGCAGCCTTCGGACTAGCGGGGAGGATACGCAGTATTTT
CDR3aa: CASSLRTSGEDTQYF

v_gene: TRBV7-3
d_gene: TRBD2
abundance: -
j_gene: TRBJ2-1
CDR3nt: TGTGCCAGCAGCGTCCTAGCGGGGGGAAGTAATGAGCAGTTCTTC
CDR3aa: CASSVLAGGSNEQFF

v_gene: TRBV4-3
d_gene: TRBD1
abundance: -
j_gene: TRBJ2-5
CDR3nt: TGCGCCAGCAGCCAAGAGACAGGGAGCGTGCAGTACTTC
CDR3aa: CASSQETGSVQYF

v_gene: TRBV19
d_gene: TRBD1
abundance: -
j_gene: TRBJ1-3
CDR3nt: TGTGCCAGTCGACAGGGTGGAAACACCATATATTTT
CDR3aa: CASRQGGNTIYF

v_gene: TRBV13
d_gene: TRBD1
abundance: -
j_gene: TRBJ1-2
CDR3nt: TGTGCCAGCAGCCTAGGGACAGGCGGGGGCTACACCTTC
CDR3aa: CASSLGTGGGYTF

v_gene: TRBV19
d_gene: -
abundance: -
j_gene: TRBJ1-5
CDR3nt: TGTGCCAGTTCTCGACAGTTTAGCAATCAGCCCCAGCATTTT
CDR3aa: CASSRQFSNQPQHF

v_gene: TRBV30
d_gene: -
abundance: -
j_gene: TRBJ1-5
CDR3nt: TGTGCCTGGAGTTTGGGCAGGGGCAATCAGCCCCAGCATTTT
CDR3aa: CAWSLGRGNQPQHF

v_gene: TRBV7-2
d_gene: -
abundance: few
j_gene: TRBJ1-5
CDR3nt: TGTGCCAGCAGCTTAGACGCGGCCAGCAATCAGCCCCAGCATTTT
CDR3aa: CASSLDAASNQPQHF

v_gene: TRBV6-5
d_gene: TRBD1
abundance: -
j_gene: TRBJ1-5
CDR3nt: TGTGCCAGCAGTAACCGGGACAGCACCCAGCATTTT
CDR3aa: CASSNRDSTQHF

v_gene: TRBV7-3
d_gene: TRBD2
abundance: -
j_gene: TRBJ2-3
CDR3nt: TGTGCCAGCAGCTTACGGCGGGGGGATACGCAGTATTTT
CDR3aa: CASSLRRGDTQYF

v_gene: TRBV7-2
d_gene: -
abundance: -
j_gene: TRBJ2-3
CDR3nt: TGTGCCAGCAGCTTACGAGGCAGCACAGATACGCAGTATTTT
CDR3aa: CASSLRGSTDTQYF

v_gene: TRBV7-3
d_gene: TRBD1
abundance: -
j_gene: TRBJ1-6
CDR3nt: TGTGCCAGCGGACAGGGTAATTCACCCCTCCACTTT
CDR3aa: CASGQGNSPLHF

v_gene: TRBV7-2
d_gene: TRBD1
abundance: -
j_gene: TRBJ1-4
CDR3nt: TGTGCCAGCAGCTTACGGGGGACAGGTGGTAATGAAAAACTGTTTTTT
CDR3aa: CASSLRGTGGNEKLFF

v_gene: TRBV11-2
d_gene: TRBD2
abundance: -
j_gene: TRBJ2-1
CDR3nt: TGTGCCAGCAGCCGCACTGGGGCGGGGGGGCCGGGGGAGCAGTTCTTC
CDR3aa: CASSRTGAGGPGEQFF

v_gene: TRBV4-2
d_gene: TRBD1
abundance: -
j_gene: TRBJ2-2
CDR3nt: TGTGCCAGCAGCCTGGGTGGAGGACAGGGAGACGGGGAGCTGTTTTTT
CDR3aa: CASSLGGGQGDGELFF

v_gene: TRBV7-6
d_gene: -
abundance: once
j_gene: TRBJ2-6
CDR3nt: TGTGCCAGCAGCCCATTGAATCCCGGGTGGGGGCAGGCCAACGTCCTGACTTTC
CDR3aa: CASSPLNPGWGQANVLTF

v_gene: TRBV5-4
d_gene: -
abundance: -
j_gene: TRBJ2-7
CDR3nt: TGTGCCAGCAGCCCGGTAGGGGTGGTAGGCGAGCAGTACTTC
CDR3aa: CASSPVGVVGEQYF

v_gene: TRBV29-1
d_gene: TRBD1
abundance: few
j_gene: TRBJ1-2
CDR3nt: TGCAGCGTTAACCAGGGGGCTCGGAATGGCTACACCTTC
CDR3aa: CSVNQGARNGYTF

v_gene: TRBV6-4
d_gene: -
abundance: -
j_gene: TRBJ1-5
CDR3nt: TGTGCCAGCAGAGAGCTTATCTTAAATCAGCCCCAGCATTTT
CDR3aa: CASRELILNQPQHF

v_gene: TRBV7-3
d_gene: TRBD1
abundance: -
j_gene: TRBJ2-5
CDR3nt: TGTGCCAGCAGCTTAGAGGGGGCCGGAGAAGAGACCCAGTACTTC
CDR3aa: CASSLEGAGEETQYF

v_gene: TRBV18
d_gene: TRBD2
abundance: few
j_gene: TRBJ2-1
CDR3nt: TGTGCCAGCTCACCCCTCGGGGCCGGGAGCATCTTTAGCGGGGCGAGTCGCAATGAGCAGTTCTTC
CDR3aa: CASSPLGAGSIFSGASRNEQFF

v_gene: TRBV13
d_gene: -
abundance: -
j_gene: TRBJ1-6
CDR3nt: TGTGCCAGCAGCGCGCGTTTAAATTCACCCCTCCACTTT
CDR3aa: CASSARLNSPLHF